Sequencing of this T cell receptor beta chain was carried out in a study of blood T cell repertoires in COVID-19. In the source study's methods: Amplification of reference gene primers provided the estimated nucleated cell counts. Profiled with immunoSEQ multiplex PCR; TCRdb holds only in-frame clones, not every one. V and J calls and clone size are as listed in that table; D and trimming were resolved from the DNA. In the table there are 150,000 to 200,000 clones, around 85% of which are singletons. J was trimmed by 0 bases and V by 3 bases; bases with no gene match: 2. The germline V gene has CDR1 GTSNPN and CDR2 SVGIG (reference sequence). The CDR3 loop spans 15 amino acids.

The chain carries TRBV30 and TRBJ1-6; TRBD1 matches 7 bases. The receptor was isolated from an older man with active or convalescent COVID-19. Sequenced: peripheral blood. The CDR3: CAWRSGGSYNSPLHF. CDR3 coding DNA: TGTGCCTGGAGATCAGGGGGCTCCTATAATTCACCCCTCCACTTT. Full variable domain (missing parts from reference TRBV30 and TRBJ1-6): SQTIHQWPATLVQPVGSPLSLECTVEGTSNPNLYWYRQAAGRGLQLLFYSVGIGQISSEVPQNLSASRPQDRQFILSSKKLLLSDSGFYLCAWRSGGSYNSPLHFGNGTRLTVT.